The 3 T cell receptor beta chains in this list originate from one sample, sequenced in a study of identical twins. TCRdb passed the 5' RACE reads through MiXCR, listing each CDR3 protein once. The sample includes about 530,000 distinct CDR3 sequences, roughly 15% seen only once; the top ten take around 0.48%. The sample was also reused in another study, on yellow fever vaccine responses in identical twins.

Sequencing was carried out using CD4+ T cells sorted from blood. These receptors all stem from a woman younger than 35 in good health.

The chain joins TRBV11-3 to TRBJ2-7; a possible D gene is TRBD2 (5 bases). The CDR3 runs 13 residues. Trimming removed 1 base from V and 5 bases from J, with 9 bases in between. Germline V gene sequence: CDR1 SGHNT, CDR2 YENEEA. The CDR3: CASSLGPADEQYF. As DNA, the CDR3 is TGTGCCAGCAGCTTAGGCCCAGCGGACGAGCAGTACTTC.

There are a few counts of this clonotype. The CDR3 coding sequence is TGTGCCAGCAGCCGAACTAGCGGGAGAGCCAATGAGCAGTTCTTC. Translation gives CASSRTSGRANEQFF. The chain combines TRBV7-9 with TRBJ2-1; 11 bases match TRBD2. The ends lost 5 bases at V and 6 bases at J; junction bases unmatched: 6. Germline V gene data show CDR1 as SEHNR and CDR2 as FQNEAQ (reference sequence). CDR3 size: 15 residues.

Here the CDR3 DNA reads TGTGCCAGCAGCGATGGGACACTGAACACTGAAGCTTTCTTT. Translated: CASSDGTLNTEAFF. The chain recombines TRBV5-4 with TRBJ1-1, with D perhaps TRBD1 (6 bases). Per the germline V gene, CDR1 is SGHNT and CDR2 is YYREEE (reference sequence). Trimming removed 4 bases at V and 0 bases at J, with 10 bases between. This CDR3 is built from 14 residues.